Presented here are 29 T cell receptor beta chains from one specimen sequenced in a study of blood T cell repertoires in COVID-19. Libraries were prepared by immunoSEQ multiplex PCR; TCRdb keeps only in-frame clonotypes and omits some of them. The profile shows some 160,000 clones, about 80% of them singletons. Sequencing was done on a sample of peripheral blood. Source of these receptors: a man between 65 and 85 years old who had recovered from COVID-19.

The V and J genes are TRBV2 and TRBJ1-6; D not resolved. Germline CDR1 SNHLY, CDR2 FYNNEI. Trimming pared 2 bases from V and 7 bases from J, leaving 12 bases between. The CDR3 has 15 residues. CDR3 sequence (DNA): TGTGCCAGCAGTGAAAGGAGGCAGAACAATTCACCCCTCCACTTT. Amino acids: CASSERRQNNSPLHF.

The chain carries TRBV5-1 and TRBJ1-2, with D hard to call. Germline CDR1 reads SGHRS; CDR2 reads YFSETQ. This CDR3 region has 13 residues. Trimming took 4 bases from V and 6 from J, leaving 13 bases between them. Written as DNA, the CDR3 is TGCGCCAGCAGCGCGGGCGGAAACGATGGCTACACCTTC. Its translation is CASSAGGNDGYTF.

This chain uses TRBV2 with TRBJ1-5; D is possibly TRBD1 (6 bases). Trimming stripped 2 bases from V and 7 bases from J, with 15 bases between. The CDR3 is made up of 15 amino acids. Germline V gene data show CDR1 as SNHLY and CDR2 as FYNNEI. The CDR3 loop is CASSEIPNQGQPQHF. The CDR3 DNA follows: TGTGCCAGCAGTGAAATCCCAAATCAGGGGCAGCCCCAGCATTTT.

The rearrangement links TRBV2 to TRBJ2-3; maybe TRBD1 (7 bases). Germline lookup yields CDR1 SNHLY and CDR2 FYNNEI. This CDR3 region has 15 residues. V shed 10 bases and J shed 2 bases, with 19 bases lying between them. DNA of the CDR3: TGTGCCATGAGGAGGGCGGGACAGATCACAGATACGCAGTATTTT. It yields the protein CAMRRAGQITDTQYF.

In its sample, this clone was seen a few times. The V call is TRBV5-1, the J call TRBJ1-6; 8 bases are a match to TRBD1. Germline-derived CDR1 and CDR2 are SGHRS and YFSETQ. V lost 0 bases, J lost 7 bases, and 6 bases stayed unmatched. This CDR3 region has 16 residues. The CDR3 sequence: CASSLAVGQGNSPLHF. The CDR3 DNA reads TGCGCCAGCAGCTTGGCAGTAGGACAGGGAAATTCACCCCTCCACTTT.

This rearrangement joins TRBV19 to TRBJ1-2; D is undetermined. The V end was cut by 9 bases, the J end by 1 base, with 15 bases between. The CDR3 totals 14 residues. Germline V gene lookup returns CDR1 LNHDA and CDR2 SQIVND (reference sequence). In DNA form, the CDR3 reads TGTGCCAGCTCGATTACCGCGGGTAACTATGGCTACACCTTC. This encodes CASSITAGNYGYTF.

The chain employs TRBV30 and TRBJ2-1; no definite D call. CDR1 is GTSNPN and CDR2 is SVGIG in the germline V gene (reference sequence). The V end lost 0 bases, the J end lost 10 bases, and 13 bases lay between the germline ends. The CDR3 length is 13 residues. Here the CDR3 reads CAWSVRDAGEQFF. The CDR3 nucleotides are TGTGCCTGGAGTGTACGAGATGCCGGGGAGCAGTTCTTC.

The rearrangement links TRBV19 to TRBJ1-6; the match to TRBD1 covers 8 bases. The trim removed 6 bases at V and 7 bases at J, leaving 11 bases unmatched. CDR3 length equals 16 residues. Germline V gene data show CDR1 as LNHDA and CDR2 as SQIVND (reference sequence). CDR3 loop: CASSPRTGGRNSPLHF. The DNA of the CDR3 is TGTGCCAGTAGCCCACGAACAGGGGGTCGGAATTCACCCCTCCACTTT.

The chain couples TRBV15 to TRBJ2-7, with D possibly being TRBD2 (6 bases). This CDR3 region has 17 residues. Germline CDR1 and CDR2: LNHNV and YYDKDF (reference sequence). V was shortened by 5 bases and J by 4 bases, with 24 bases between the two germline ends. CDR3 in amino acids: CATSAERSGGGLYEQYF. The CDR3 DNA is TGTGCCACCAGCGCCGAAAGATCGGGTGGGGGGTTGTACGAGCAGTACTTC.

This chain joins TRBV7-2 and TRBJ2-7; 7 nucleotides match TRBD2. CDR1 is SGHTA, CDR2 FQGNSA, per germline. The trim removed 6 bases at V and 0 bases at J, leaving 5 bases unmatched. The CDR3 length is 14 residues. The CDR3 DNA reads as TGTGCCAGCAGATTAACTAGCGTCTCCTACGAGCAGTACTTC. Translating it yields CASRLTSVSYEQYF.

This chain uses TRBV5-1 with TRBJ2-1; 7 nucleotides align to TRBD2. The J segment lost 10 bases and the V segment lost 0 bases, leaving 7 bases of the junction unmatched. This CDR3 is built from 14 residues. Germline lookup yields CDR1 SGHRS and CDR2 YFSETQ. CDR3 sequence reads: CASSLVGRAREQFF. The CDR3 region has the DNA TGCGCCAGCAGCTTGGTTGGGAGGGCTCGGGAGCAGTTCTTC. The full variable domain, completed using reference TRBV5-1 and TRBJ2-1, is KAGVTQTPRYLIKTRGQQVTLSCSPISGHRSVSWYQQTPGQGLQFLFEYFSETQRNKGNFPGRFSGRQFSNSRSEMNVSTLELGDSALYLCASSLVGRAREQFFGPGTRLTVL.

This clone was picked up a small number of times. The V call is TRBV5-1, the J call TRBJ1-5, with a tentative D call TRBD1 (5 bases). Germline lookup yields CDR1 SGHRS and CDR2 YFSETQ. Trimming left V 3 bases short and J 6 bases short, with 16 bases between. The CDR3 is made up of 15 amino acids. The CDR3 sequence: CASSYAGRQGQPQHF. The CDR3 DNA follows: TGCGCCAGCAGCTATGCGGGGCGCCAAGGTCAGCCCCAGCATTTT.

The J gene is TRBJ2-4, the V gene TRBV7-2; 7 bases agree with TRBD1. The CDR3 length is 14 residues. Germline V gene data show CDR1 as SGHTA and CDR2 as FQGNSA. Germline trimming cut 4 bases from V and 4 bases from J; bases unmatched to any gene: 4. The CDR3 nucleotides are TGTGCCAGCAGCTCGACGGGACAGAAAAACATTCAGTACTTC. Translated, it gives CASSSTGQKNIQYF.

The sample holds one count of this clone. The chain recombines TRBV5-1 with TRBJ2-7, with TRBD2 matching over 15 bases. This CDR3 is built from 17 residues. After removal of 0 bases from V and 3 bases from J, the junction contained 4 bases not matched to a gene. In germline, CDR1 is SGHRS, CDR2 YFSETQ. CDR3 in DNA: TGCGCCAGCAGCTTGGGGACTAGCGGGAGGGTAGGCTACGAGCAGTACTTC. Translating gives CASSLGTSGRVGYEQYF.

The rearrangement joins TRBV18 to TRBJ2-2; D not certain. Germline CDR1 reads KGHSH; CDR2 reads LQKENI. V shed 3 bases and J shed 1 base, with 12 bases lying between them. This CDR3 contains 16 residues. CDR3 sequence reads: CASSPPLSGNTGELFF. CDR3 DNA sequence: TGTGCCAGCTCACCCCCCCTTTCAGGGAACACCGGGGAGCTGTTTTTT.

The V gene is TRBV27, the J gene TRBJ2-7, with 8 bases fitting TRBD2. Germline CDR1 is MNHEY and CDR2 is SMNVEV (reference sequence). This CDR3 has 15 amino acids. After removal of 6 bases from V and 0 bases from J, the junction contained 7 bases not matched to a gene. The CDR3 spells CASRSSGGSSYEQYF. The CDR3 nucleotides are TGTGCCAGCAGATCCAGCGGGGGCAGCTCCTACGAGCAGTACTTC.

V gene TRBV18 combines with J gene TRBJ2-3; TRBD2 matches 11 bases. Germline CDR1 and CDR2: KGHSH and LQKENI. Unmatched junction bases numbered 2, after V lost 4 bases and J lost 5 bases. The CDR3 sequence is 14 residues long. CDR3 bases: TGTGCCAGCTCACAGGGGACTAGCGGAGATACGCAGTATTTT. Protein product: CASSQGTSGDTQYF.

V is TRBV7-9 and J is TRBJ2-1, with 7 bases aligning to TRBD2. This CDR3 has 15 amino acids. V lost 3 bases to trimming and J lost 2 bases; unmatched junction nucleotides: 4. Germline V lookup: CDR1 SEHNR, CDR2 FQNEAQ (reference sequence). CDR3 sequence reads: CASSFFAGAYNEQFF. CDR3 DNA sequence: TGTGCCAGCAGCTTTTTCGCGGGAGCCTACAATGAGCAGTTCTTC.

The chain uses TRBV7-2 and TRBJ2-5; no firm D call. Trimming pared 5 bases from V and 0 bases from J, leaving 4 bases between. Per germline, CDR1 SGHTA and CDR2 FQGNSA. This CDR3 has 12 amino acids. CDR3 sequence (DNA): TGTGCCAGCAGCCAGTACCAAGAGACCCAGTACTTC. Its protein product is CASSQYQETQYF. Drawing the rest from reference TRBV7-2 and TRBJ2-5, the complete variable domain is GAGVSQSPSNKVTEKGKDVELRCDPISGHTALYWYRQSLGQGLEFLIYFQGNSAPDKSGLPSDRFSAERTGGSVSTLTIQRTQQEDSAVYLCASSQYQETQYFGPGTRLLVL.

CDR3 region: CASSGTSGRPDTQYF. In DNA, the CDR3 is TGTGCCAGCAGTGGTACTAGCGGGAGACCAGATACGCAGTATTTT. V usage is TRBV2 and J usage is TRBJ2-3; 11 bases map to TRBD2. V trimming: 4 bases; J trimming: 4 bases; junction bases outside the gene matches: 4. The CDR3 length is 15 residues. Germline V gene data show CDR1 as SNHLY and CDR2 as FYNNEI.

Comments on this clone: This sample also contains other DNA sequences that code for the same CDR3. The V call is TRBV5-1, the J call TRBJ1-2; TRBD1 is a possible D gene (5 bases). The V and J ends lost 0 bases and 8 bases respectively, with 20 bases between them. CDR1 and CDR2 (germline): SGHRS, YFSETQ. The CDR3 extends over 16 amino acids. In DNA form, the CDR3 reads TGCGCCAGCAGCTTGGCTACGGGGGATCAGTTGGGCGGCTACACCTTC. Its translation is CASSLATGDQLGGYTF.

This clone appeared once. The gene calls are TRBV28 and TRBJ2-2, with 8 bases fitting TRBD1. The CDR3 contains 16 residues. J gave up 5 bases and V 6 bases, and 11 bases lay outside the gene matches. Germline V gene sequence: CDR1 MDHEN, CDR2 SYDVKM. DNA of the CDR3: TGTGCCAGCAGAGCGGACAGGGATCGAGGAACCGGGGAGCTGTTTTTT. As protein: CASRADRDRGTGELFF. Combining the CDR3 with reference TRBV28 and TRBJ2-2 gives the whole variable domain DVKVTQSSRYLVKRTGEKVFLECVQDMDHENMFWYRQDPGLGLRLIYFSYDVKMKEKGDIPEGYSVSREKKERFSLILESASTNQTSMYLCASRADRDRGTGELFFGEGSRLTVL.

The J gene is TRBJ1-2, the V gene TRBV28, with D possibly being TRBD1 (5 bases). Deletions cut 5 bases from V and 3 bases from J, with 16 bases between. This CDR3 comprises 15 residues. Germline CDR1 is MDHEN and CDR2 is SYDVKM. CDR3 region: CASSPLGGRDYGYTF. The DNA for the CDR3 is TGTGCCAGCAGTCCCCTCGGGGGTAGGGACTATGGCTACACCTTC.

V and J are TRBV18 and TRBJ2-7, with 7 bases lining up with TRBD2. Looked up from germline, CDR1 is KGHSH and CDR2 is LQKENI. Losses at the gene ends were 0 bases for V and 2 bases for J; bases not matched to a gene: 1. This CDR3 has 14 amino acids. CDR3 coding DNA: TGTGCCAGCTCACCACCGGGAGGGCCCTACGAGCAGTACTTC. It is translated as CASSPPGGPYEQYF. The full variable domain, completed using reference TRBV18 and TRBJ2-7, is NAGVMQNPRHLVRRRGQEARLRCSPMKGHSHVYWYRQLPEEGLKFMVYLQKENIIDESGMPKERFSAEFPKEGPSILRIQQVVRGDSAAYFCASSPPGGPYEQYFGPGTRLTVT.

The chain uses TRBV20-1 and TRBJ2-7; 9 bases are shared with TRBD1. Looked up from germline, CDR1 is DFQATT and CDR2 is SNEGSKA (reference sequence). Losses at the gene ends were 3 bases for V and 4 bases for J; bases not matched to a gene: 10. The CDR3 covers 15 residues. CDR3 DNA sequence: TGCAGTGCTAGTGAAACAGGGGGCTCCCGGTACGAGCAGTACTTC. This sequence encodes CSASETGGSRYEQYF.

This chain uses TRBV11-3 with TRBJ2-3; 7 nucleotides agree with TRBD1. The CDR3 covers 15 residues. The germline gives CDR1 SGHNT, CDR2 YENEEA. J lost 8 bases, V lost 5 bases, and 13 bases had no gene match. CDR3 region: CASSLLTTGLATQYF. The CDR3 DNA reads as TGTGCCAGCAGCCTGCTAACGACAGGGTTGGCTACGCAGTATTTT.

The V gene is TRBV7-9, the J gene TRBJ2-5; 7 bases match TRBD1. CDR1 is SEHNR and CDR2 is FQNEAQ in the germline V gene (reference sequence). This CDR3 is 13 amino acids long. V dropped 5 bases and J dropped 4; count of bases not matched to a gene: 4. CDR3 nucleotides: TGTGCCAGCAGCCCTGACAGGGTAGAGACCCAGTACTTC. Protein: CASSPDRVETQYF.

The chain links TRBV9 to TRBJ2-7, with 7 bases that match TRBD1. Per the germline V gene, CDR1 is SGDLS and CDR2 is YYNGEE. This CDR3 is 16 amino acids long. V trimming: 0 bases; J trimming: 4 bases; junction bases outside the gene matches: 10. The CDR3 region has the DNA TGTGCCAGCAGCGTAGGGACCGGGACAGTCGGGTACGAGCAGTACTTC. This sequence encodes CASSVGTGTVGYEQYF.

The chain joins TRBV5-1 to TRBJ1-1, with 10 bases fitting TRBD1. CDR1 SGHRS and CDR2 YFSETQ come from the germline V gene. With V trimmed by 4 bases and J by 2 bases, 5 bases remained unmatched. The CDR3 is 15 amino acids. CDR3 nucleotide sequence: TGCGCCAGCAGCGGGGGGACAGGGGAAAACACTGAAGCTTTCTTT. Its protein is CASSGGTGENTEAFF.